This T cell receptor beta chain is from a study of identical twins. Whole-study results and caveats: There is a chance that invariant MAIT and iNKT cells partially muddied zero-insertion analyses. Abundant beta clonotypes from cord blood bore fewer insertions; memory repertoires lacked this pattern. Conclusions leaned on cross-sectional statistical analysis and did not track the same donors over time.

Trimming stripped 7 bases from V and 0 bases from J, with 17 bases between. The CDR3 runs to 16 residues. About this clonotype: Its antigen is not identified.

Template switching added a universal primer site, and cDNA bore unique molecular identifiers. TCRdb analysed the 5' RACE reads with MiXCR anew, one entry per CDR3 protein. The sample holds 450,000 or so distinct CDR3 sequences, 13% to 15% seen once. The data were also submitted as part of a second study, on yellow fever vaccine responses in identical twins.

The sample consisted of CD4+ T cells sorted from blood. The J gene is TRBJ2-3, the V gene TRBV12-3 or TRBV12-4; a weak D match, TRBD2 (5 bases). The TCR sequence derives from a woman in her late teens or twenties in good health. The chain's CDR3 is CASTPRAGTSTDTQYF. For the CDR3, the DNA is TGTGCCAGCACCCCGCGGGCCGGAACTAGCACAGATACGCAGTATTTT.